A selection of T cell receptor beta chains follows, all from one sample in a study of cytomegalovirus exposure and HLA in healthy donors. Sequencing was performed with immunoSEQ multiplex PCR; in TCRdb, only in-frame clones are kept and a portion is missing. The repertoire holds around 150,000 clones, nearly 85% seen once, with roughly 3.4% in the top ten. The source material was PBMCs. Receptors were obtained from a male donor in good health and CMV-seronegative. Both conserved end residues are part of each CDR3.

V gene: TRBV4-3
J gene: TRBJ2-3
CDR3 protein: CASSQDLILQGAADTQYF

V gene: TRBV5-4
J gene: TRBJ2-1
CDR3 protein: CASSLFDGYEQFF

V gene: TRBV9
J gene: TRBJ1-2
CDR3 protein: CASSVVGAGYTF

V gene: TRBV18
J gene: TRBJ2-7
CDR3 protein: CASSPRLAGTYEQYF

V gene: TRBV30
J gene: TRBJ2-7
CDR3 protein: CAWSGVYEQYF

V gene: TRBV15
J gene: TRBJ2-1
CDR3 protein: CATSGLGVDSYNEQFF

V gene: TRBV28
J gene: TRBJ2-1
CDR3 protein: CASSLGSSGTDEQFF

V gene: TRBV28
J gene: TRBJ1-2
CDR3 protein: CASSSHGENYGYTF

V gene: TRBV11-2
J gene: TRBJ2-1
CDR3 protein: CASSLVGLEAANEQFF

V gene: TRBV18
J gene: TRBJ1-6
CDR3 protein: CASSTSGPDNSPLHF

V gene: TRBV7-3
J gene: TRBJ2-2
CDR3 protein: CASSEGSPPGELFF

V gene: TRBV7-6
J gene: TRBJ2-3
CDR3 protein: CASSLFADTQYF

V gene: TRBV13
J gene: TRBJ2-7
CDR3 protein: CASSSDRGGYEQYF

V gene: TRBV13
J gene: TRBJ2-7
CDR3 protein: CASSLPRGKGRYEQYF

V gene: TRBV11-2
J gene: TRBJ2-3
CDR3 protein: CASSLLRGDTDTQYF

V gene: TRBV11-2
J gene: TRBJ2-1
CDR3 protein: CASSSLRTSGRYNEQFF

V gene: TRBV5-4
J gene: TRBJ2-5
CDR3 protein: CASSFASGGVEETQYF

V gene: TRBV7-3
J gene: TRBJ2-7
CDR3 protein: CASSLGQGNEQYF

V gene: TRBV7-9
J gene: TRBJ2-7
CDR3 protein: CASSLGRDRVDEQYF

V gene: TRBV30
J gene: TRBJ1-4
CDR3 protein: CAWGQYEKLFF

V gene: TRBV5-1
J gene: TRBJ2-3
CDR3 protein: CASSLGQDTQYF

V gene: TRBV6-5
J gene: TRBJ2-3
CDR3 protein: CASSYSGTGVDTQYF

V gene: TRBV4-3
J gene: TRBJ1-1
CDR3 protein: CASSQDDFGSTEAFF

V gene: TRBV6-1
J gene: TRBJ2-3
CDR3 protein: CASTVGGWGTDTQYF

V gene: TRBV19
J gene: TRBJ1-2
CDR3 protein: CAGQDMSGYTF

V gene: TRBV7-3
J gene: TRBJ1-6
CDR3 protein: CASSHGQLNSPLHF

V gene: TRBV28
J gene: TRBJ2-5
CDR3 protein: CASLGLAGEETQYF

V gene: TRBV6-5
J gene: TRBJ1-1
CDR3 protein: CASIPGGLAEAFF

V gene: TRBV15
J gene: TRBJ2-1
CDR3 protein: CATSPGQVDNEQFF

V gene: TRBV11-2
J gene: TRBJ2-7
CDR3 protein: CASSLDPRDEQYF

V gene: TRBV6-5
J gene: TRBJ2-2
CDR3 protein: CASSSEGETGELFF

V gene: TRBV15
J gene: TRBJ2-5
CDR3 protein: CATNTMTQGGETQYF

V gene: TRBV5-4
J gene: TRBJ1-2
CDR3 protein: CASSLAGVGYGYTF

V gene: TRBV6-1
J gene: TRBJ2-7
CDR3 protein: CASSPPGDSDEQYF

V gene: TRBV28
J gene: TRBJ2-6
CDR3 protein: CASSSVTAAGANVLTF